The sequence of this T cell receptor beta chain was determined in a study of control samples from healthy donors and cancer patients. Profiled with immunoSEQ multiplex PCR; TCRdb holds only in-frame clones, not every one. In the table there are roughly 40,000 clones, less than 85% of which are singletons. This clonotype originated in a man in his 60s in good health. The sample taken for sequencing was blood.

The CDR3 nucleotides read TGTGCCAGCAGTGCCCGGACTAGCGGAACAGATACGCAGTATTTT. Translated, it gives CASSARTSGTDTQYF. V gene TRBV28 combines with J gene TRBJ2-3, with 10 nucleotides matching TRBD2. This CDR3 region has 15 residues. Trimming removed 5 bases from V and 3 bases from J; junction bases left unmatched: 5. The V gene's germline CDR1 is MDHEN and CDR2 SYDVKM.